The 20 T cell receptor beta chains presented below share a single source sample, sequenced in a study of CD8 T cells in Susac syndrome. Roughly 0.45 to 1 ug RNA was reverse transcribed with random hexamers. TCRdb re-analysed the immunoSEQ multiplex PCR reads in MiXCR, keeping a single row per CDR3 protein. Of about 140,000 distinct CDR3 sequences listed, less than 95% are singletons. The specimen was CD4+ T cells from PBMCs. These receptor sequences come from a human donor in good health.

The chain employs TRBV12-3 or TRBV12-4 and TRBJ1-2, with D perhaps TRBD1 (5 bases). CDR3 length: 14 amino acids. V lost 6 bases and J lost 8, with 19 bases in between. The CDR3 bases are TGTGCCAGCAGAGCCTCCGGGACGATTGGAGGCTACACCTTC. Encoded protein: CASRASGTIGGYTF.

This chain's CDR3 is CASSPTSGYTGELFF. Written as DNA, the CDR3 is TGTGCCAGCTCACCCACCAGCGGCTACACCGGGGAGCTGTTTTTT. The chain carries TRBV18 and TRBJ2-2, with D possibly TRBD2 on 5 matching bases. V was clipped by 3 bases and J by 3 bases, with 11 bases between them. The CDR3 spans 15 residues. Germline V CDR1 and CDR2: KGHSH, LQKENI.

The CDR3 region is CASNLGQGRETQYF. The CDR3 DNA reads TGTGCCAGCAACCTGGGACAGGGGCGGGAGACCCAGTACTTC. The rearrangement joins TRBV6-1 to TRBJ2-5, with TRBD1 matching over 10 bases. The CDR3 sequence is 14 residues long. J was trimmed by 5 bases and V by 7 bases; bases with no gene match: 7. The germline CDR1 and CDR2 sequences are MNHNS and SASEGT.

The V gene is TRBV12-3 or TRBV12-4, the J gene TRBJ2-5; D unresolved. Trimming stripped 6 bases from V and 1 base from J, with 9 bases between. The CDR3 loop spans 13 amino acids. CDR3 DNA: TGTGCCAGCAGCTCGGTATCCCAAGAGACCCAGTACTTC. It yields the protein CASSSVSQETQYF.

The rearrangement joins TRBV20-1 to TRBJ1-2; D not certain. Trimming cost V 3 bases and J 3 bases, with 11 bases left between them. Germline V gene lookup returns CDR1 DFQATT and CDR2 SNEGSKA (reference sequence). The CDR3 length is 13 residues. The CDR3 DNA follows: TGCAGTGCTAGTCGGGGTCTTGACTATGGCTACACCTTC. Translation gives CSASRGLDYGYTF.

This chain links TRBV19 with TRBJ1-5; a weak D match, TRBD1 (5 bases). This CDR3 comprises 13 residues. Germline V lookup: CDR1 LNHDA, CDR2 SQIVND (reference sequence). V lost 4 bases and J 5 bases, leaving 9 bases between the germline ends. The chain's CDR3 is CASSKTGDQPQHF. DNA for the CDR3: TGTGCCAGTAGTAAAACAGGCGATCAGCCCCAGCATTTT. The full variable domain, completed using reference TRBV19 and TRBJ1-5, is DGGITQSPKYLFRKEGQNVTLSCEQNLNHDAMYWYRQDPGQGLRLIYYSQIVNDFQKGDIAEGYSVSREKKESFPLTVTSAQKNPTAFYLCASSKTGDQPQHFGDGTRLSIL.

The chain recombines TRBV19 with TRBJ2-7; TRBD1 matches at 7 bases. Trimming took 4 bases from V and 0 from J; bases not matched to a gene: 6. Germline CDR1 and CDR2: LNHDA and SQIVND (reference sequence). This CDR3 is built from 15 residues. The DNA of the CDR3 is TGTGCCAGTAGTAGCTCGGGACAGCGCTCCTACGAGCAGTACTTC. It encodes CASSSSGQRSYEQYF.

This chain connects TRBV7-2 to TRBJ2-3, with 11 bases matching TRBD2. Trimming cost V 5 bases and J 3 bases; bases outside gene matches: 7. The CDR3 consists of 16 residues. Germline V gene lookup returns CDR1 SGHTA and CDR2 FQGNSA. The CDR3 nucleotides are TGTGCCAGCAGCCCCCGGACTAGCGGGTGGACAGATACGCAGTATTTT. This encodes CASSPRTSGWTDTQYF.

This clonotype was detected once. CDR3 sequence (DNA): TGCAGTGCTATGCTGGGGGGGTTTAGCACAGATACGCAGTATTTT. This encodes CSAMLGGFSTDTQYF. This chain uses TRBV20-1 with TRBJ2-3, with 7 bases matching TRBD2. CDR1 and CDR2 from the germline V gene are DFQATT and SNEGSKA (reference sequence). The CDR3 length is 15 residues. V lost 4 bases to trimming and J lost 0 bases; unmatched junction nucleotides: 7.

The chain carries TRBV6-2 or TRBV6-3 and TRBJ2-1, with 7 bases lining up with TRBD2. This CDR3 has 16 amino acids. The J segment lost 5 bases and the V segment lost 7 bases, leaving 14 bases of the junction unmatched. CDR1 and CDR2 (germline): MNHEY, SVGEGT. The CDR3 protein is CASTDSGGRSNNEQFF. The CDR3 DNA sequence: TGTGCCAGCACCGACTCGGGAGGACGTAGCAACAATGAGCAGTTCTTC.

This clonotype was observed once. The chain joins TRBV28 to TRBJ1-5; the D is unclear. CDR1 and CDR2 from the germline V gene are MDHEN and SYDVKM. The CDR3 extends over 15 amino acids. The germline V and J ends were trimmed by 4 bases and 0 bases, with 10 bases remaining between them. The CDR3 sequence: CASSSRSDSNQPQHF. In DNA form, the CDR3 reads TGTGCCAGCAGTTCCCGTTCCGATAGCAATCAGCCCCAGCATTTT.

This clonotype was detected once. This chain uses TRBV20-1 with TRBJ2-7; TRBD2 aligns across 11 bases. CDR1 and CDR2 (germline): DFQATT, SNEGSKA (reference sequence). The CDR3 contains 18 residues. V shed 3 bases and J 7 bases; nucleotides not matched to a gene: 20. This chain's CDR3 is CSARTPSDSGRALGEQYF. For the CDR3, the DNA is TGCAGTGCTAGGACACCTAGCGATAGCGGGAGGGCATTAGGTGAGCAGTACTTC.

The chain joins TRBV6-1 to TRBJ1-2, with TRBD1 as a possible D gene (6 bases). Germline CDR1 reads MNHNS; CDR2 reads SASEGT. V was pared by 10 bases and J by 8 bases, with 32 bases between. CDR3 length: 17 amino acids. Written as DNA, the CDR3 is TGTGCCACCCTTTCCTCCGGGGGGGCAGGCGGCTCCTACGGCTACACCTTC. Translation gives CATLSSGGAGGSYGYTF.

V and J are TRBV14 and TRBJ1-2, with unresolved D. V dropped 1 base and J dropped 3 bases, with 6 bases sitting between them. Germline V gene sequence: CDR1 SGHDN, CDR2 FVKESK. The CDR3 length is 13 residues. The chain's CDR3 is CASSQGGYYGYTF. The CDR3 DNA is TGTGCCAGCAGCCAAGGCGGTTACTATGGCTACACCTTC.

The chain joins TRBV7-6 to TRBJ1-2; 7 bases align to TRBD1. In germline, CDR1 is SGHVS, CDR2 FNYEAQ. The J segment lost 3 bases and the V segment lost 5 bases, leaving 18 bases of the junction unmatched. The CDR3 totals 18 residues. The CDR3 DNA follows: TGTGCCAGCAGCCGATTAGGTTCCAGGACAGGCATCGACTATGGCTACACCTTC. It yields the protein CASSRLGSRTGIDYGYTF.

This CDR3 is CASSPRTGSLYYGYTF. CDR3 nucleotides: TGTGCCAGCAGCCCAAGGACAGGTTCTCTCTACTATGGCTACACCTTC. The rearrangement joins TRBV7-2 to TRBJ1-2; 7 bases are shared with TRBD1. The germline V gene encodes CDR1 SGHTA and CDR2 FQGNSA. This CDR3 is 16 amino acids long. Germline trimming cut 5 bases from V and 3 bases from J; bases unmatched to any gene: 12.

V and J are TRBV5-6 and TRBJ2-1, with a weak D call TRBD2 (7 bases). The CDR3 has 14 residues. Deletions cut 0 bases from V and 7 bases from J, with 11 bases between. CDR1 is SGHDT, CDR2 YYEEEE, per germline. As DNA, the CDR3 is TGTGCCAGCAGCTTGGGGGGGCGGGGGAATGAGCAGTTCTTC. It translates to CASSLGGRGNEQFF.

Note on this clonotype: Germline and junction disagree at one end, which may indicate a read error. This rearrangement joins TRBV3-1 to TRBJ2-5, with D hard to call. Germline V gives CDR1 LGHDT, CDR2 YNNKEL (reference sequence). The CDR3 covers 10 residues. In DNA form, the CDR3 reads TGTGCCAGCAGGCAAGAGACCCAGTACTTC. As protein: CASRQETQYF.

This sequence joins TRBV5-6 and TRBJ2-7; D gene uncertain. The germline gives CDR1 SGHDT, CDR2 YYEEEE. V lost 3 bases and J lost 5, with 6 bases in between. The CDR3 totals 11 residues. CDR3 in amino acids: CASSSTDEQYF. Here the CDR3 DNA reads TGTGCCAGCAGCTCCACCGACGAGCAGTACTTC.

The chain links TRBV3-1 to TRBJ2-1; 7 bases fit TRBD1. This CDR3 comprises 12 residues. The trim removed 4 bases at V and 8 bases at J, leaving 2 bases unmatched. Germline CDR1 reads LGHDT; CDR2 reads YNNKEL (reference sequence). The DNA for the CDR3 is TGTGCCAGCAGCCTCCAGGGGGATGAGCAGTTCTTC. This translates into CASSLQGDEQFF.